The rows below give T cell receptor beta chains drawn from one sample of a study of blood T cell repertoires in COVID-19. Sequenced by immunoSEQ multiplex PCR; TCRdb stores in-frame clones only, minus some. The sample has a few hundred thousand clones, about 90% seen once. Sequencing was performed on PBMCs or T cells enriched from blood (not recorded which). Receptor source: a woman aged 25 to 39 who had recovered from COVID-19. The CDR3 runs from the conserved cysteine through the conserved F or W. The D gene is left open where the match is weak. Size tells how often a clone was seen (once, few, many) or the class of an expanded clone, and some rows leave it out.

v_gene	d_gene	abundance	j_gene	CDR3aa	CDR3nt
TRBV5-1	-	-	TRBJ2-6	CASSRTSSGANVLTF	TGCGCCAGCAGCCGAACATCCTCCGGGGCCAACGTCCTGACTTTC
TRBV28	TRBD1	-	TRBJ1-6	CASSRWTGDNSPLHF	TGTGCCAGCAGTAGATGGACAGGGGATAATTCACCCCTCCACTTT
TRBV27	TRBD2	-	TRBJ2-3	CASSLSPLAGGPTDTQYF	TGTGCCAGCAGTTTATCCCCCCTAGCGGGAGGGCCAACAGATACGCAGTATTTT
TRBV3-1/TRBV3-2	TRBD1	-	TRBJ1-1	CASSQQWQGAVTEAFF	TGTGCCAGCAGCCAACAGTGGCAGGGGGCAGTCACTGAAGCTTTCTTT
TRBV5-6	TRBD1	-	TRBJ1-2	CASSLGVGQGSFNYGYTF	TGTGCCAGCAGCTTGGGAGTGGGACAGGGGTCCTTTAACTATGGCTACACCTTC
TRBV6-5	TRBD2	few	TRBJ2-7	CASSSLAGVSYEQYF	TGTGCCAGCAGCTCCCTAGCGGGGGTCTCCTACGAGCAGTACTTC
TRBV4-1	TRBD2	-	TRBJ2-5	CASSQVVASGQETQYF	TGCGCCAGCAGCCAAGTGGTGGCTAGCGGCCAAGAGACCCAGTACTTC
TRBV5-1	-	-	TRBJ2-1	CASSSYSGEANYNEQFF	TGCGCCAGCAGCTCCTATTCGGGGGAGGCGAACTACAATGAGCAGTTCTTC
TRBV4-1	TRBD2	-	TRBJ2-5	CASSQLAGVETQYF	TGCGCCAGCAGCCAGCTAGCGGGGGTAGAGACCCAGTACTTC
TRBV4-2	-	-	TRBJ1-4	CASSQVVAGANEKLFF	TGTGCCAGCAGCCAAGTCGTGGCAGGGGCTAATGAAAAACTGTTTTTT
TRBV5-1	-	-	TRBJ1-4	CASSLERGGEKLFF	TGCGCCAGCAGCTTGGAACGGGGGGGAGAAAAACTGTTTTTT
TRBV28	TRBD1	-	TRBJ2-2	CASSIRQGTGELFF	TGTGCCAGCAGTATCAGACAGGGCACCGGGGAGCTGTTTTTT
TRBV15	TRBD1	-	TRBJ1-6	CATNADRDSDSPLHF	TGTGCCACCAACGCGGACAGGGATAGTGATTCACCCCTCCACTTT
TRBV14	-	-	TRBJ2-1	CASSQRLSWNEQFF	TGTGCCAGCAGCCAACGACTGTCCTGGAATGAGCAGTTCTTC
TRBV5-1	TRBD1	few	TRBJ2-6	CASSSISGGAGANVLTF	TGCGCCAGCAGCTCAATTTCAGGGGGCGCTGGGGCCAACGTCCTGACTTTC
TRBV24-1	TRBD2	-	TRBJ2-1	CATAARGASDEQFF	TGTGCCACCGCGGCGCGGGGGGCTTCGGATGAGCAGTTCTTC
TRBV3-1/TRBV3-2	-	-	TRBJ1-1	CASSHQGLAFF	TGTGCCAGCAGCCACCAGGGGCTAGCTTTCTTT
TRBV30	-	-	TRBJ1-5	CAWSQQGYSNQPQHF	TGTGCCTGGAGTCAACAGGGATATAGCAATCAGCCCCAGCATTTT
TRBV2	-	-	TRBJ2-2	CASREGAGDTGELFF	TGTGCCAGCAGGGAAGGGGCCGGCGACACCGGGGAGCTGTTTTTT
TRBV11-1	TRBD2	once	TRBJ2-1	CASSISGRASSEQFF	TGTGCCAGCAGCATAAGCGGGAGGGCCTCTAGTGAGCAGTTCTTC
TRBV24-1	-	-	TRBJ1-3	CATSDPGGSGNTIYF	TGTGCCACCAGTGACCCCGGAGGGAGTGGAAACACCATATATTTT
TRBV28	-	-	TRBJ1-6	CASSFVQGSSPLHF	TGTGCCAGCAGTTTTGTGCAGGGAAGTTCACCCCTCCACTTT
TRBV29-1	-	-	TRBJ2-3	CSVADIYGGTDTQYF	TGCAGCGTGGCGGACATATATGGCGGCACAGATACGCAGTATTTT
TRBV27	-	-	TRBJ1-1	CASKGYRGNTEAFF	TGTGCCAGCAAGGGATACCGGGGTAACACTGAAGCTTTCTTT
TRBV4-2	-	-	TRBJ2-1	CASSQDRNEQFF	TGTGCCAGCAGCCAAGACCGCAATGAGCAGTTCTTC